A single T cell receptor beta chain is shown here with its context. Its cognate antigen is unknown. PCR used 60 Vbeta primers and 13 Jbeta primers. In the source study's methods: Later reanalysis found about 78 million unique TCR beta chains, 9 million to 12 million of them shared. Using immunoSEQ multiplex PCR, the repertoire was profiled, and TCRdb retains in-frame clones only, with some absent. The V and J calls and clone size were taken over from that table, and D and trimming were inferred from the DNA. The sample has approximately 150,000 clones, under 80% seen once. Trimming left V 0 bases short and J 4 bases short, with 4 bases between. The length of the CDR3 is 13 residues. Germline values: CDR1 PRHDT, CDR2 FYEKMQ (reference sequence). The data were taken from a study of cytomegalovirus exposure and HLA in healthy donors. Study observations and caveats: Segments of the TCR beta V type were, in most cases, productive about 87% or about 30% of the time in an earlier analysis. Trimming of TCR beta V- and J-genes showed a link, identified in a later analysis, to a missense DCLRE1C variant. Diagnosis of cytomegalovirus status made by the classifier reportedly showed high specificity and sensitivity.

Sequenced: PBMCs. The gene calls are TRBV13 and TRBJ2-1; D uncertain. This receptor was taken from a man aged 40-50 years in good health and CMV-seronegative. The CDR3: CASSLGLYNEQFF. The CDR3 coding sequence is TGTGCCAGCAGCTTAGGTCTTTACAATGAGCAGTTCTTC.